This T cell receptor beta chain was sequenced for a study of T cell responses to AZD1222 COVID-19 vaccine. This clone has just a few counts. CDR3 length: 15 residues. Germline CDR1 is MNHEY and CDR2 is SVGAGI. The V end was cut by 0 bases, the J end by 8 bases, with 13 bases between. Libraries were prepared by immunoSEQ multiplex PCR; TCRdb keeps only in-frame clonotypes and omits some of them. This table holds under 150,000 clones, about 90% found once. The receptor was derived from an adult in good health. The starting material was peripheral blood, obtained on day 0 of AZD1222 vaccination. V usage is TRBV6-5 and J usage is TRBJ1-4; possible D gene TRBD1, 5 bases. The CDR3, as DNA: TGTGCCAGCAGTTACTCGGGGACTTTTGGGGAAAAACTGTTTTTT. Translated: CASSYSGTFGEKLFF.